The sequence of this TCR beta chain was determined in a study of cytomegalovirus exposure and HLA in healthy donors. Background on the study: There were nearly 120 million unique TCR beta sequences, drawn from roughly 200 million T cells, in an earlier analysis.

Concerning this clone: Its matching antigen is unknown.

Amplification used 60 Vbeta primers and 13 Jbeta primers. Repertoires were generated with immunoSEQ multiplex PCR, while TCRdb's copy carries only in-frame clones and drops some. The table includes fewer than 350,000 clones, 70% to 90% detected once. Broader study findings: Analyzed later, association rates of TCRs varied across HLA loci, with DRB1 most and HLA-C fewest.

V shed 2 bases and J 5 bases; nucleotides not matched to a gene: 3. This CDR3 region has 14 residues. The germline V gene has CDR1 MNHEY and CDR2 SVGAGI. The chain combines TRBV6-5 with TRBJ1-1; 9 bases match TRBD1. The clonotype originates from a woman aged 18-29 years in good health and CMV-seronegative. Material: PBMCs. The DNA for the CDR3 is TGTGCCAGCAGTTACACAGGGGGCGCAACTGAAGCTTTCTTT. Amino acid sequence: CASSYTGGATEAFF.